This T cell receptor (beta chain) was identified in a study of shared clonotypes between healthy human individuals (dated by TCRdb to the early 2020s). As for the study more broadly: The cohort comprised a couple of women and three men aged 18 to 49 years. Per donor, leukapheresis produced somewhere between about 0.9 and 9 billion PBMCs. To estimate repertoire size and how much clonotype sharing occurs between individuals, the study deeply sequenced the blood TCR repertoires of five healthy adults. To increase sequencing depth and limit assay-specific biases, different laboratories used diverse techniques to prepare libraries and sequence TCR repertoires. For each donor, CD4 naive and CD4 memory were each given three plates, CD8 naive was given two plates, and CD8 memory was given one plate.

Donors were healthy HIV-negative adults with no recently reported acute infections or vaccinations. Every donor was a Caucasian adult living in Nashville, Tennessee, USA. CD4+ T cells were enriched by magnetic negative selection; naive cells were then positively selected on CD45RA, and the negative fraction formed the memory subset. Blood was collected by leukapheresis, and PBMCs were isolated by Ficoll-Histopaque density gradient centrifugation and then cryopreserved in liquid nitrogen vapor phase. Analytical flow cytometry was used to check the purity and quantity of every magnetically sorted T cell population. Genomic DNA was isolated from each sorted fraction and quantified by UV absorbance on a Nanodrop 2000c. The research as a whole found: Larger estimated clonotype richness was generally found for naive subsets than for memory subsets. The small number of donors limited the genetic and exposure-history diversity represented. Compared with non-shared clonotypes, clonotypes shared by all four sorted-subset donors had higher generation probabilities. Incomplete sequencing was indicated by rarefaction of sorted-subset datasets, despite the large sequencing depth. Based on pairwise subsampling, the degree of clonotype sharing among donors was expected to be affected by sequencing depth. Sharing across a few donors was observed for approximately 5% of naive CD4, around 3.5% of naive CD8, around 2.5% of memory CD4, and about 0.38% of memory CD8 clonotypes. Only blood was sampled, and tissue TCR repertoires likely differ from those in blood.

TCR CDR3 regions were amplified from genomic DNA by multiplex PCR using the deep immunoSEQ assay. Genomic DNA extracted from each cell subset was distributed evenly over all wells of several immunoSEQ 96-well plates, and each plate served as one replicate. For sorted subsets, each replicate PCR was loaded with 200 ng genomic DNA, equivalent to some 31,000 T cell genomes. The purified libraries were quantified using a Qubit 3.0 fluorometer, sized with a Bioanalyzer 2100, and then quantified again using the KAPA Library Quantification kit. Every immunoSEQ 96-well plate was sequenced on a dedicated single-read 150-cycle Illumina NextSeq 550 flow cell. Under the source paper's analysis protocol: Because the immunoSEQ output included only junctional sequences and no quality scores, the filtering could not be the same as the filtering used for full-length reads. To assign V/J genes and CDR3, sequences were annotated against IMGT germline references using PyIR, a Python wrapper for IgBLAST v1.9. Reads were filtered out if the reads had weak V/J assignments (E-value above 1e-6), no CDR3, stop codons, out-of-frame junctions, or ambiguous translated residues. V3J clonotypes were defined as sequences sharing an identical inferred V gene, J gene, and CDR3 amino acid sequence. Percentage overlap between repertoires was computed as shared unique clonotypes divided by the size of the smaller repertoire. Repertoire richness was assessed with RTK rarefaction, the Chao1 estimator, and Recon v2.1 estimates of unobserved clonotypes. OLGA was used to compute generation probabilities for all TCRbeta clonotypes that the gDNA method yielded from a handful of donors. Here the immuneACCESS table is served through TCRdb, limited to in-frame sequences with V and J called. Missing clones are a known gap in these copies; in checked studies unresolved V genes cover under half, and the rest lacks a known reason. V, J and clone size are taken as reported in that table, and D and trimming were inferred from the DNA itself. This sample holds roughly 2,300,000 clones; approximately 90% were observed only once. The biggest ten clones account for 0.3% to 0.4% of the sample.

The CDR3 goes from the cysteine to the phenylalanine over 15 residues. Here the CDR3 DNA is all that survives: 45 bases in frame from base 1. The germline V gene gives CDR1 as MGHRA and CDR2 as YSYEKL. The junction carries 13 bases between V and J, which are trimmed by 0 bases and 8 bases respectively. Turning to this clone: The specificity of this receptor is unknown. Base quality data are lacking; no much larger clone is found one base away.

The sequence joins TRBV4-1 to TRBJ1-4; the best D guess is TRBD1, with 5 bases matching. The TCR originated in a young man in good health. Some clones in this sample may be carry-over from other donors' samples. The specimen was naive CD4+ T cells from PBMCs. The cell subset or site tag for this specimen amounts to: CD45RA+ positively selected. The bases are TGCGCCAGCAGCCAAGAGGCAGGGCGGGCCGAAAAACTGTTTTTT. Translated, this is CASSQEAGRAEKLFF.